What follows are 24 T cell receptor beta chains derived from one specimen sequenced in a study of T-cell reconstitution after alpha-beta-depleted transplantation in children. It was with unique molecular identifiers that the TCRbeta library was prepared. TCRdb reprocessed the PCR reads with MiXCR, giving one entry per CDR3 protein. The sample lists more than 85,000 distinct CDR3 sequences; under 7% were seen once. The source material was PBMCs, mostly from graft donor cells, sampled 60 days after TCRalphabeta/CD19-depleted stem cell transplant. The receptors stem from a female patient under 10 years old who had a stem cell transplant for Fanconi anemia, so the T cells may come from the graft donor.

Regarding this clonotype: This may be a read error, as it is one base from a much larger clone. J is TRBJ2-2 and V is TRBV20-1; D is ambiguous. CDR3 length equals 15 residues. Per the germline V gene, CDR1 is DFQATT and CDR2 is SNEGSKA (reference sequence). CDR3 loop: CCARDRWLPTGELFF. CDR3 nucleotides: TGCTGTGCTAGAGATCGGTGGCTTCCCACCGGGGAGCTGTTTTTT.

J is TRBJ2-7 and V is TRBV7-2, with unresolved D. Per the germline V gene, CDR1 is SGHTA and CDR2 is FQGNSA. The CDR3 is 14 amino acids. V was cut by 1 base and J by 0 bases, with 7 bases left in between. The DNA for the CDR3 is TGTGCCAGCAGCTTAGGCTCAACCTCCTACGAGCAGTACTTC. It specifies CASSLGSTSYEQYF.

This clonotype was seen more than once but under ten times. V gene TRBV7-2 combines with J gene TRBJ2-7; no firm D call. CDR3 length equals 15 residues. CDR1 SGHTA and CDR2 FQGNSA come from the germline V gene. V was shortened by 3 bases and J by 4 bases, with 16 bases between the two germline ends. CDR3 protein: CASSLDPTRWYEQYF. In DNA, the CDR3 is TGTGCCAGCAGCTTGGACCCTACCAGGTGGTACGAGCAGTACTTC.

CDR3 nucleotide sequence: TGCAGTGCCCTCAGGACTTACGAGGATGGCTACACCTTC. It yields the protein CSALRTYEDGYTF. V gene TRBV20-1 combines with J gene TRBJ1-2; D not resolved. The V gene lost 6 bases and the J gene lost 6 bases, with 17 bases spanning the gap. Germline V gives CDR1 DFQATT, CDR2 SNEGSKA (reference sequence). This CDR3 comprises 13 residues.

This rearrangement joins TRBV7-9 to TRBJ2-3, with 14 bases that match TRBD2. V shed 6 bases, J shed 0 bases, and the junction held 5 bases outside the gene matches. The CDR3 consists of 17 residues. CDR1 SEHNR and CDR2 FQNEAQ come from the germline V gene (reference sequence). This CDR3 is CASSPGLAGESTDTQYF. The CDR3 DNA is TGTGCCAGCAGTCCGGGACTAGCGGGGGAAAGCACAGATACGCAGTATTTT.

Concerning this clonotype: A much larger clone differs from this one at a single base, so this may be a read error. This chain links TRBV2 with TRBJ2-2; D perhaps matches TRBD1 (5 bases). The CDR3 extends over 12 amino acids. Germline CDR1 SNHLY, CDR2 FYNNEI. CDR3 sequence (DNA): TGTGCCAACAGTGACAGCACCGGGGAGCTGTTTTTT. Its translation is CANSDSTGELFF. Full variable domain (outside the CDR3, taken from reference TRBV2 and TRBJ2-2): EPEVTQTPSHQVTQMGQEVILRCVPISNHLYFYWYRQILGQKVEFLVSFYNNEISEKSEIFDDQFSVERPDGSNFTLKIRSTKLEDSAMYFCANSDSTGELFFGEGSRLTVL.

With respect to this clonotype: Given a much more abundant clone one base away, this may be a read error. The chain has TRBV12-3 or TRBV12-4 and TRBJ2-3; weak D call: TRBD2 (6 bases). This CDR3 has 18 residues. The DNA for the CDR3 is TGTGCCATCAGTTTATTCGGCCGGGGGAGTCTTCTCACAGATACGCAGTATTTT. Translation: CAISLFGRGSLLTDTQYF.

This clonotype has a handful of counts. The chain has TRBV7-2 and TRBJ1-1; tentatively, D is TRBD1 (6 bases). The CDR3 extends over 14 amino acids. V was cut by 5 bases and J by 8 bases, with 18 bases left in between. Germline CDR1 and CDR2: SGHTA and FQGNSA. The CDR3 DNA reads TGTGCCAGCAGCCTAATTGAAGGGACACTCGAAGCTTTCTTT. Its translation is CASSLIEGTLEAFF.

The chain joins TRBV25-1 to TRBJ2-5; 11 bases align to TRBD2. The CDR3 runs 15 residues. V shed 3 bases, J shed 6 bases, and the junction held 6 bases outside the gene matches. Germline CDR1 reads MGHDK; CDR2 reads SYGVNS. Here the CDR3 reads CASSEPGLAEKTQYF. In nucleotides, the CDR3 is TGTGCCAGCAGTGAGCCGGGACTAGCGGAAAAGACCCAGTACTTC.

This chain uses TRBV20-1 with TRBJ2-5; 8 bases fit TRBD1. Looked up from germline, CDR1 is DFQATT and CDR2 is SNEGSKA (reference sequence). The CDR3 spans 12 residues. With V trimmed by 3 bases and J by 5 bases, 2 bases remained unmatched. DNA for the CDR3: TGCAGTGCTAGTAGACAGGGGGAGACCCAGTACTTC. Translated, it gives CSASRQGETQYF.

The chain recombines TRBV5-1 with TRBJ2-7, with 11 bases matching TRBD2. The junction had 12 bases not matched to a gene; V was cut back by 0 bases and J by 7 bases. The CDR3 covers 17 residues. Germline values: CDR1 SGHRS, CDR2 YFSETQ. The CDR3 is CASSLALAGGRLGEQYF. CDR3 DNA sequence: TGCGCCAGCAGCTTGGCGCTAGCGGGAGGTCGATTAGGGGAGCAGTACTTC.

This clonotype has ten or more counts. The chain recombines TRBV29-1 with TRBJ1-1; tentative D call: TRBD1 (6 bases). The CDR3 runs 11 residues. Deletions cut 6 bases from V and 3 bases from J, with 8 bases between. Germline V gives CDR1 SQVTM, CDR2 ANQGSEA. The CDR3 protein is CSVNRDTEAFF. The DNA of the CDR3 is TGCAGCGTAAACAGGGACACTGAAGCTTTCTTT.

This clonotype was detected only a few times. J is TRBJ2-5 and V is TRBV15; D is perhaps TRBD1 or TRBD2 (5 bases each). V dropped 5 bases and J dropped 5 bases, with 21 bases sitting between them. Per the germline V gene, CDR1 is LNHNV and CDR2 is YYDKDF (reference sequence). This CDR3 is built from 16 residues. The CDR3, as DNA: TGTGCCACCAGCTTAGGGGCACTTAGCGTTATGGAGACCCAGTACTTC. This sequence encodes CATSLGALSVMETQYF.

The chain joins TRBV12-3 or TRBV12-4 to TRBJ2-7; D perhaps matches TRBD1 (5 bases). The CDR3 runs 12 residues. Trimming left V 6 bases short and J 6 bases short, with 12 bases between. The CDR3 DNA reads as TGTGCCAGCAGGCCCCAGGGTCGCGAGCAGTACTTC. Residues: CASRPQGREQYF.

This clonotype was recorded many times. This chain links TRBV28 with TRBJ2-7, with TRBD1 identical over 9 bases. Germline-derived CDR1 and CDR2 are MDHEN and SYDVKM. The CDR3 is 16 residues long. Unmatched junction bases numbered 8, after V lost 5 bases and J lost 0 bases. CDR3 sequence: CASSPYGQGSSYEQYF. The DNA for the CDR3 is TGTGCCAGCAGTCCATATGGACAGGGGAGCTCCTACGAGCAGTACTTC.

This clonotype was counted at least ten times. This chain joins TRBV12-3 or TRBV12-4 and TRBJ2-3; D remains ambiguous. The V and J ends lost 6 bases and 1 base respectively, with 11 bases between them. This CDR3 contains 14 residues. The CDR3 DNA sequence: TGTGCCAGCAGCCCCCCGCCTGGCACAGATACGCAGTATTTT. Translation gives CASSPPPGTDTQYF.

This clonotype was seen many times. The chain combines TRBV6-2 or TRBV6-3 with TRBJ2-1, with D hard to call. Trimming removed 6 bases at V and 6 bases at J, with 12 bases between. Germline V gene lookup returns CDR1 MNHEY and CDR2 SVGEGT. The CDR3 has 13 residues. The CDR3 sequence: CASRLDVANEQFF. Written as DNA, the CDR3 is TGTGCCAGCAGACTTGATGTAGCCAATGAGCAGTTCTTC.

This clonotype was detected only a few times. The rearrangement uses TRBV5-1 and TRBJ1-2; D is uncertain. V lost 0 bases to trimming and J lost 6 bases, with 6 bases between them. The CDR3 is 12 amino acids. Germline CDR1 reads SGHRS; CDR2 reads YFSETQ. CDR3 bases: TGCGCCAGCAGCTTGGCCGGGGATGGCTACACCTTC. It yields the protein CASSLAGDGYTF.

This clonotype was detected ten times or more. Sequence at one end of the junction differs from germline and may be a read error. This sequence joins TRBV12-3 or TRBV12-4 and TRBJ2-2; D is unclear. The CDR3 runs to 14 residues. The DNA for the CDR3 is TGTGCCACGTTCGGTATAGGGAACGCCGGGGAGCTGTTTTTT. Residues: CATFGIGNAGELFF.

This clonotype was recorded a few times. The chain joins TRBV20-1 to TRBJ1-5; no reliable D call. The germline gives CDR1 DFQATT, CDR2 SNEGSKA (reference sequence). The germline V and J ends were trimmed by 5 bases and 0 bases, with 11 bases remaining between them. This CDR3 contains 14 residues. The CDR3 sequence: CSAGQRYSNQPQHF. The CDR3 nucleotides are TGCAGTGCTGGGCAGCGCTATAGCAATCAGCCCCAGCATTTT.

This clonotype was counted a few times. This chain joins TRBV12-3 or TRBV12-4 and TRBJ1-5, with 7 bases matching TRBD1. CDR3 size: 14 residues. The V segment lost 6 bases and the J segment 6 bases; nucleotides outside the gene matches: 8. CDR3 residues: CASSPTGNTQPQHF. In nucleotides, the CDR3 is TGTGCCAGCAGCCCGACAGGGAACACTCAGCCCCAGCATTTT.

In this sample, this clonotype turned up a few times. This sequence joins TRBV30 and TRBJ2-7; D gene uncertain. Trimming left V 8 bases short and J 5 bases short, with 19 bases between. Germline-derived CDR1 and CDR2 are GTSNPN and SVGIG (reference sequence). The CDR3 contains 13 residues. CDR3 in DNA: TGTGCCGCCTGGAGTGGTAGATCCCACGAGCAGTACTTC. Translation: CAAWSGRSHEQYF. The full variable domain, rest sourced from reference TRBV30 and TRBJ2-7, is SQTIHQWPATLVQPVGSPLSLECTVEGTSNPNLYWYRQAAGRGLQLLFYSVGIGQISSEVPQNLSASRPQDRQFILSSKKLLLSDSGFYLCAAWSGRSHEQYFGPGTRLTVT.

Only a few counts were recorded for this clonotype. The CDR3 loop reads CASTSFLGPGSGANVLTF. DNA of the CDR3: TGTGCCAGCACCTCGTTTTTGGGACCCGGCTCTGGGGCCAACGTCCTGACTTTC. The chain joins TRBV12-3 or TRBV12-4 to TRBJ2-6; either TRBD1 or TRBD2 may supply D (5 bases each). V lost 7 bases, J lost 0 bases, and 19 bases lay in between. The CDR3 sequence is 18 residues long.

This clonotype occurred many times. The gene calls are TRBV29-1 and TRBJ2-3, with D uncertain. This CDR3 region has 11 residues. V shed 4 bases and J shed 5 bases, with 7 bases lying between them. In germline, CDR1 is SQVTM, CDR2 ANQGSEA. CDR3 DNA: TGCAGCGTTGTCCTAGGAGATACGCAGTATTTT. Amino acids: CSVVLGDTQYF.